This T cell receptor beta chain is drawn from a study of blood T cell repertoires in COVID-19. Study-level information: T cells, B-cell-depleted T cells, or PBMCs supplied cDNA or gDNA.

Per the authors' pipeline: It was from reference gene primer amplification that nucleated cell counts were estimated. Clones were read by immunoSEQ multiplex PCR, and TCRdb kept only the in-frame ones, dropping some. V, J and clone size reflect that table, while D and trimming were determined from the DNA. The data contain 90,000 or so clones, 65% to 90% of them singletons. With 0 bases removed from V and 5 bases from J, the gap between germline ends came to 11 bases. The germline V gene has CDR1 LGHDT and CDR2 YNNKEL (reference sequence). CDR3 length: 14 residues. Material for sequencing was peripheral blood. The V and J genes are TRBV3-1 (or the pseudogene TRBV3-2) and TRBJ2-7; no definite D call. This clonotype was obtained from a man aged 60-69 years with acute or convalescent COVID-19. CDR3: CASSQDPVNDEQYF. The DNA for the CDR3 is TGTGCCAGCAGCCAAGATCCGGTCAATGACGAGCAGTACTTC.